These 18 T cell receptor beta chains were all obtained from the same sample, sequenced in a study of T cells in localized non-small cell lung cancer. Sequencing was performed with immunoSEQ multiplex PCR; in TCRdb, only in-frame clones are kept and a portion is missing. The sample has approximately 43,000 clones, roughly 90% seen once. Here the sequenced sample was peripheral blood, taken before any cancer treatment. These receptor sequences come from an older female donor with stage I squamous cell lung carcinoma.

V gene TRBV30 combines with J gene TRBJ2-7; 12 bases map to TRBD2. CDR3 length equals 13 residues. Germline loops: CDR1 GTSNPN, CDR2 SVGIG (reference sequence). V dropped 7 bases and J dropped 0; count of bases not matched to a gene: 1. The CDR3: CASTSGGSYEQYF. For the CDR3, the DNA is TGTGCCTCGACTAGCGGGGGCTCCTACGAGCAGTACTTC.

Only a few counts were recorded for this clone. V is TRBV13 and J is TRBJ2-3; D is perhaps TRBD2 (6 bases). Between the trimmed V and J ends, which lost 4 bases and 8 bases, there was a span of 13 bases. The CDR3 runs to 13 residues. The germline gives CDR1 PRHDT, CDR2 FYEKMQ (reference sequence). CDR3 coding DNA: TGTGCCAGCAGCTCCGGGACTGCAGTTACGCAGTATTTT. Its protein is CASSSGTAVTQYF. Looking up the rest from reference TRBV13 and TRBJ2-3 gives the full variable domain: AAGVIQSPRHLIKEKRETATLKCYPIPRHDTVYWYQQGPGQDPQFLISFYEKMQSDKGSIPDRFSAQQFSDYHSELNMSSLELGDSALYFCASSSGTAVTQYFGPGTRLTVL.

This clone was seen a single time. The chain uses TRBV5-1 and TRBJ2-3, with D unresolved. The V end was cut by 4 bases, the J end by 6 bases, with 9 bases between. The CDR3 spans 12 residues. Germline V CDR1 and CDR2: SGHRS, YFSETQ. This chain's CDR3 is CASSQGQDTQYF. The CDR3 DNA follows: TGCGCCAGCAGCCAAGGCCAGGATACGCAGTATTTT.

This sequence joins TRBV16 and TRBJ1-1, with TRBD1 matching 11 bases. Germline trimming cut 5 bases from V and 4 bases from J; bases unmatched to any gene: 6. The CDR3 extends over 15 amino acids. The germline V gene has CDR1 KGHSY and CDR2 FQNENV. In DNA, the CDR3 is TGTGCCAGCAGCACGCGGACAGGGGGCGTCACTGAAGCTTTCTTT. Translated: CASSTRTGGVTEAFF. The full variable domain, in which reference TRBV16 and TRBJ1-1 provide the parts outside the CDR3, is GEEVAQTPKHLVRGEGQKAKLYCAPIKGHSYVFWYQQVLKNEFKFLISFQNENVFDETGMPKERFSAKCLPNSPCSLEIQATKLEDSAVYFCASSTRTGGVTEAFFGQGTRLTVV.

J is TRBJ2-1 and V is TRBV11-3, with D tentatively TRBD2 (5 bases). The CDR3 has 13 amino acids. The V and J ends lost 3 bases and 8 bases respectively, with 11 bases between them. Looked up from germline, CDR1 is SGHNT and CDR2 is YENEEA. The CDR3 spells CASSLGGRYEQFF. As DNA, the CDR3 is TGTGCCAGCAGCTTGGGCGGGCGCTATGAGCAGTTCTTC.

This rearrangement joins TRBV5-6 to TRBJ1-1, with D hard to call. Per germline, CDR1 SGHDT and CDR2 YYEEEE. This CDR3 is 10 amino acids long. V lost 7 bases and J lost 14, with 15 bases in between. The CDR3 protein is CASGDGEVFF. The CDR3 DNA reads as TGTGCCAGCGGCGACGGGGAGGTATTCTTT.

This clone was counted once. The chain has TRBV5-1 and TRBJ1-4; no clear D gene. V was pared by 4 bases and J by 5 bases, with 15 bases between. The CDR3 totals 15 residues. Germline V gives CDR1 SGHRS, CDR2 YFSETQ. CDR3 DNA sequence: TGCGCCAGCAGCCGTAGACCCCAGCCGAATGAAAAACTGTTTTTT. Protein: CASSRRPQPNEKLFF.

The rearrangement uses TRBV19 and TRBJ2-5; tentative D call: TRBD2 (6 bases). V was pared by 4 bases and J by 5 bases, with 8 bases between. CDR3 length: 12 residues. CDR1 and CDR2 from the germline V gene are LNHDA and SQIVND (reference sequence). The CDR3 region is CASSSGTETQYF. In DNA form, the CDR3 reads TGTGCCAGTAGTAGCGGGACGGAGACCCAGTACTTC.

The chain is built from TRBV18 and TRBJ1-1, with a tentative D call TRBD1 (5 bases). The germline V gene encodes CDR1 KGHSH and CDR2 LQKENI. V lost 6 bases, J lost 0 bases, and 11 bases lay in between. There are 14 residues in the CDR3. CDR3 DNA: TGTGCCAGCTCCCGGGACCGCCTGAACACTGAAGCTTTCTTT. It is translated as CASSRDRLNTEAFF.

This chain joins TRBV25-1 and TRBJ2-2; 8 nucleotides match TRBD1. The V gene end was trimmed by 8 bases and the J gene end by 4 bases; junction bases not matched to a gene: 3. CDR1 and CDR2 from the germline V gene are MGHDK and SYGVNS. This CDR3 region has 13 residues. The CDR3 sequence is CASQTGGTGELFF. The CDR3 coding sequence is TGTGCCAGCCAAACAGGGGGCACCGGGGAGCTGTTTTTT. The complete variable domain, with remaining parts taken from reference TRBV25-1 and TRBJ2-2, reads EADIYQTPRYLVIGTGKKITLECSQTMGHDKMYWYQQDPGMELHLIHYSYGVNSTEKGDLSSESTVSRIRTEHFPLTLESARPSHTSQYLCASQTGGTGELFFGEGSRLTVL.

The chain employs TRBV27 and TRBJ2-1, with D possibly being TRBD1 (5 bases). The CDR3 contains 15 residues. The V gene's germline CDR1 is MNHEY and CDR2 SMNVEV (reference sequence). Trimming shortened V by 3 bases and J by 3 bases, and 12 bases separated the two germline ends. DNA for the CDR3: TGTGCCAGCAGTTTCGGAAGACAGAGCTACAATGAGCAGTTCTTC. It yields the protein CASSFGRQSYNEQFF.

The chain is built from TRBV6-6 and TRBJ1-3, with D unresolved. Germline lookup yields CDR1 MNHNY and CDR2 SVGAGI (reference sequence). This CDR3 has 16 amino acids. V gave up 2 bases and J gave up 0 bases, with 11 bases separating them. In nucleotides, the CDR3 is TGTGCCAGCAGTTACCTGCGCAGATCCTCTGGAAACACCATATATTTT. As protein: CASSYLRRSSGNTIYF.

DNA of the CDR3: TGTGCCAGCTCACCAGGAGGACACTATGGCTACACCTTC. It is translated as CASSPGGHYGYTF. J is TRBJ1-2 and V is TRBV18; D ambiguous. Trimming pared 2 bases from V and 3 bases from J, leaving 7 bases between. Germline V CDR1 and CDR2: KGHSH, LQKENI. This CDR3 is 13 amino acids long.

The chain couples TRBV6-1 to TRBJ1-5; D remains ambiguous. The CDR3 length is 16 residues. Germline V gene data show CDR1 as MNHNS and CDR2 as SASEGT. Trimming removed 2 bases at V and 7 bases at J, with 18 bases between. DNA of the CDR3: TGTGCCAGCAGTGAAATTGCGCTAGGGTCTGGCCAGCCCCAGCATTTT. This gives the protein CASSEIALGSGQPQHF.

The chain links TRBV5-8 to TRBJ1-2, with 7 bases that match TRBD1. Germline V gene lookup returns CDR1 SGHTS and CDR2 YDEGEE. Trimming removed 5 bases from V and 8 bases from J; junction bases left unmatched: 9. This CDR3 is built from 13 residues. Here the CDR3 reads CASRPDRTGGYTF. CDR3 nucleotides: TGTGCCAGCAGGCCGGACAGGACGGGCGGCTACACCTTC.

This CDR3 is CASSEWDTRTF. The CDR3 DNA reads TGTGCCAGCAGTGAATGGGACACTCGTACCTTC. The gene calls are TRBV25-1 and TRBJ1-2; the D gene is possibly TRBD1 (6 bases). The CDR3 consists of 11 residues. The germline V gene has CDR1 MGHDK and CDR2 SYGVNS. V lost 1 base to trimming and J lost 14 bases, with 11 bases between them.

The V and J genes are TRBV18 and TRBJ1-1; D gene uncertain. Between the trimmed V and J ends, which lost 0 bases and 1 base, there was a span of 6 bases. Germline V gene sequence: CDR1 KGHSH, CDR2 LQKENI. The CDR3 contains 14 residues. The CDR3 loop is CASSPPVGNTEAFF. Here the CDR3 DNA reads TGTGCCAGCTCACCACCCGTGGGGAACACTGAAGCTTTCTTT.

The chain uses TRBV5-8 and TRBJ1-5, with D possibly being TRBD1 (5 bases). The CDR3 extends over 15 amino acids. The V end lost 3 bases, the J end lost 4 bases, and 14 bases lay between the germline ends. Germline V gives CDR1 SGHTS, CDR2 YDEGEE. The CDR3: CASSYHGGANQPQHF. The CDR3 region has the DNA TGTGCCAGCAGCTACCACGGAGGGGCAAATCAGCCCCAGCATTTT.